Below, one T cell receptor (beta chain) is given with its context. Antigen specificity is unknown. The germline V gene encodes CDR1 SEHNR and CDR2 FQNEAQ (reference sequence). The CDR3 contains 15 residues. V shed 6 bases and J shed 0 bases, with 14 bases lying between them. The sample originates from a study of cytomegalovirus exposure and HLA in healthy donors. Points from the study as a whole: Later, an analysis showed that TCR beta chains associated with HLA were more clonally expanded than others that were equally common.

Use of 60 Vbeta and 13 Jbeta primers characterized the PCR. The protocol was immunoSEQ multiplex PCR, while the TCRdb copy is restricted to in-frame clones and leaves out a portion. The sample includes roughly 140,000 clones. The clonotype comes from a man in his forties in good health and CMV-seronegative. Specimen: PBMCs. The chain has TRBV7-9 and TRBJ1-1; maybe TRBD1 (5 bases). CDR3 region: CASRFDSPMNTEAFF. The CDR3 DNA is TGTGCCAGCAGGTTTGACAGTCCCATGAACACTGAAGCTTTCTTT.